Shown below are 27 T cell receptor beta chains from a single sample sequenced in a study of T-cell reconstitution after alpha-beta-depleted transplantation in children. This sample's TCRbeta library carried unique molecular identifier barcodes. TCRdb re-analysed the PCR reads in MiXCR, keeping a single row per CDR3 protein. The data contain approximately 210,000 distinct CDR3 sequences, 17% of them singletons. The material was PBMCs, mostly from graft donor cells, obtained 360 days after TCRalphabeta/CD19-depleted stem cell transplant. The receptors here all came from a male patient under 10 years old who had a stem cell transplant for acute lymphoblastic leukemia, so the T cells may come from the graft donor.

The chain recombines TRBV5-1 with TRBJ2-7; perhaps TRBD2 as D (6 bases). The CDR3 sequence is 14 residues long. Trimming shortened V by 0 bases and J by 2 bases, and 9 bases separated the two germline ends. CDR1 and CDR2 (germline): SGHRS, YFSETQ. In DNA form, the CDR3 reads TGCGCCAGCAGCTTGGAGGGACTTCCCTACGAGCAGTACTTC. Encoded protein: CASSLEGLPYEQYF.

There are a few counts of this clonotype. The V and J genes are TRBV2 and TRBJ2-1, with TRBD2 matching over 9 bases. There are 15 residues in the CDR3. The V gene's germline CDR1 is SNHLY and CDR2 FYNNEI. J lost 3 bases, V lost 1 base, and 1 base had no gene match. CDR3 bases: TGTGCCAGCAGTGAAGGGACTAGCGTCTACAATGAGCAGTTCTTC. As protein: CASSEGTSVYNEQFF.

V gene TRBV10-3 combines with J gene TRBJ1-2; D is possibly TRBD1 (5 bases). Trimming removed 9 bases at V and 3 bases at J, with 20 bases between. There are 15 residues in the CDR3. The germline V gene has CDR1 ENHRY and CDR2 SYGVKD. CDR3 region: CAIQLGELRDYGYTF. The CDR3 DNA reads as TGTGCCATACAACTAGGGGAACTCCGGGACTATGGCTACACCTTC.

V gene TRBV29-1 combines with J gene TRBJ2-5, with D perhaps TRBD1 (5 bases). CDR3 length: 12 residues. Germline V gene lookup returns CDR1 SQVTM and CDR2 ANQGSEA. V was trimmed by 7 bases and J by 1 base, leaving 10 bases between them. The CDR3 here is CSAGHPQETQYF. DNA of the CDR3: TGCAGCGCCGGACACCCCCAAGAGACCCAGTACTTC.

The CDR3 coding sequence is TGTGCCAGCAGCACGGGGGACGGCTCGTATGGCTACACCTTC. It translates to CASSTGDGSYGYTF. The chain is built from TRBV7-2 and TRBJ1-2; D may be TRBD1 (5 bases). The CDR3 is made up of 14 amino acids. Germline CDR1 SGHTA, CDR2 FQGNSA. The ends were cut back, 5 bases at V and 5 bases at J, with 15 bases in the middle.

Ten or more counts support this clonotype. This sequence joins TRBV13 and TRBJ2-2; D is tentatively TRBD1 or TRBD2 (5 bases each). This CDR3 region has 14 residues. Germline CDR1 reads PRHDT; CDR2 reads FYEKMQ (reference sequence). V gave up 2 bases and J gave up 6 bases, with 10 bases separating them. The CDR3 region has the DNA TGTGCCAGCAGCTTAATGCTGGGGGCCGGGGAGCTGTTTTTT. This gives the protein CASSLMLGAGELFF.

The rearrangement joins TRBV6-6 to TRBJ2-1; 10 bases line up with TRBD2. Per germline, CDR1 MNHNY and CDR2 SVGAGI (reference sequence). Unmatched junction bases numbered 15, after V lost 5 bases and J lost 8 bases. The CDR3 extends over 17 amino acids. CDR3 residues: CASSLVQSGGAMYEQFF. The CDR3 bases are TGTGCCAGCAGTCTTGTACAGAGCGGGGGGGCCATGTATGAGCAGTTCTTC.

The chain couples TRBV6-1 to TRBJ1-5; 9 nucleotides line up with TRBD1. Germline CDR1 MNHNS, CDR2 SASEGT. Trimming removed 4 bases from V and 2 bases from J; junction bases left unmatched: 6. The CDR3 has 16 amino acids. The CDR3 DNA sequence: TGTGCCAGCAGTGTAACAGGGGGCGTTGGCAATCAGCCCCAGCATTTT. Protein: CASSVTGGVGNQPQHF.

This clonotype appeared a few times. The gene calls are TRBV12-3 or TRBV12-4 and TRBJ1-6; the D is unclear. V was cut by 0 bases and J by 4 bases, with 4 bases left in between. This CDR3 has 14 amino acids. DNA of the CDR3: TGTGCCAGCAGTTTAGCAGGGTATAATTCACCCCTCCACTTT. It codes for CASSLAGYNSPLHF.

This chain joins TRBV2 and TRBJ2-1; no clear D gene. The CDR3 spans 13 residues. CDR1 is SNHLY, CDR2 FYNNEI, per germline. Between the trimmed V and J ends, which lost 10 bases and 5 bases, there was a span of 15 bases. CDR3 protein: CANPVGPHNEQFF. As DNA, the CDR3 is TGTGCCAACCCTGTTGGGCCGCACAATGAGCAGTTCTTC.

V is TRBV20-1 and J is TRBJ2-3; a weak D match, TRBD1 (5 bases). V lost 6 bases, J lost 6 bases, and 16 bases lay in between. This CDR3 contains 13 residues. CDR1 and CDR2 from the germline V gene are DFQATT and SNEGSKA (reference sequence). The CDR3 loop is CSAIQGDRDTQYF. The CDR3 DNA reads TGCAGTGCCATCCAGGGTGATCGCGATACGCAGTATTTT.

This chain uses TRBV7-2 with TRBJ2-1; TRBD2 is a possible D gene (5 bases). V lost 4 bases and J lost 2, with 12 bases in between. The CDR3 is made up of 15 amino acids. Germline V gives CDR1 SGHTA, CDR2 FQGNSA. The CDR3 loop is CASSSSWGTYNEQFF. The CDR3 nucleotides read TGTGCCAGCAGCTCTAGCTGGGGTACCTACAATGAGCAGTTCTTC.

V gene TRBV6-5 combines with J gene TRBJ2-7, with D unclear. CDR1 and CDR2 (germline): MNHEY, SVGAGI. The V end lost 0 bases, the J end lost 0 bases, and 12 bases lay between the germline ends. The CDR3 consists of 16 residues. The CDR3 reads CASSYSITGISYEQYF. Here the CDR3 DNA reads TGTGCCAGCAGTTACTCGATCACTGGTATCTCCTACGAGCAGTACTTC.

V is TRBV2 and J is TRBJ2-4; D ambiguous. Germline loops: CDR1 SNHLY, CDR2 FYNNEI. Trimming removed 2 bases at V and 0 bases at J, with 8 bases between. The CDR3 runs to 15 residues. The CDR3 here is CASSEPVLAKNIQYF. The CDR3 DNA follows: TGTGCCAGCAGTGAACCCGTACTAGCCAAAAACATTCAGTACTTC. The variable domain in full, with the rest retrieved from reference TRBV2 and TRBJ2-4, is EPEVTQTPSHQVTQMGQEVILRCVPISNHLYFYWYRQILGQKVEFLVSFYNNEISEKSEIFDDQFSVERPDGSNFTLKIRSTKLEDSAMYFCASSEPVLAKNIQYFGAGTRLSVL.

This clonotype appeared many times. The chain links TRBV13 to TRBJ2-4; D may be TRBD1 or TRBD2 (5 bases each). V lost 5 bases, J lost 0 bases, and 14 bases lay in between. This CDR3 is built from 16 residues. The germline V gene has CDR1 PRHDT and CDR2 FYEKMQ (reference sequence). The CDR3 DNA reads as TGTGCCAGCAGCCCACCGGGACCAGCAGCCAAAAACATTCAGTACTTC. Protein: CASSPPGPAAKNIQYF.

In its sample, this clonotype was seen a few times. The gene calls are TRBV7-2 and TRBJ2-5, with 9 nucleotides matching TRBD1. The V gene end was trimmed by 4 bases and the J gene end by 2 bases; junction bases not matched to a gene: 5. The germline V gene has CDR1 SGHTA and CDR2 FQGNSA. The CDR3 sequence is 15 residues long. The CDR3 is CASSSTGTGQETQYF. DNA of the CDR3: TGTGCCAGCAGCTCGACCGGGACAGGGCAAGAGACCCAGTACTTC.

The V gene is TRBV20-1, the J gene TRBJ1-2; D not resolved. The germline V gene encodes CDR1 DFQATT and CDR2 SNEGSKA (reference sequence). Trimming took 0 bases from V and 4 from J, leaving 15 bases between them. The CDR3 is made up of 15 amino acids. The CDR3 region has the DNA TGCAGTGCTAGAGATCTCGTGTGGGGTAGCTATGGCTACACCTTC. It translates to CSARDLVWGSYGYTF.

This clonotype was observed many times. The rearrangement joins TRBV20-1 to TRBJ2-1; 13 positions agree with TRBD2. CDR1 and CDR2 (germline): DFQATT, SNEGSKA (reference sequence). With V trimmed by 1 base and J by 9 bases, 6 bases remained unmatched. The CDR3 length is 15 residues. The chain's CDR3 is CSARGRLAGGGEQFF. In DNA, the CDR3 is TGCAGTGCTAGAGGGAGACTAGCGGGAGGAGGTGAGCAGTTCTTC.

This clonotype was seen many times. The chain employs TRBV12-3 or TRBV12-4 and TRBJ2-3; 10 positions agree with TRBD2. V was pared by 5 bases and J by 1 base, with 3 bases of the junction left unmatched. The length of the CDR3 is 15 residues. The CDR3 bases are TGTGCCAGCAGTCCTCTAGCGGGGGGCACAGATACGCAGTATTTT. It codes for CASSPLAGGTDTQYF.

The CDR3 DNA reads TGCAGCGTTACCCTGACAGGGAACTATGGCTACACCTTC. Translating it yields CSVTLTGNYGYTF. The rearrangement joins TRBV29-1 to TRBJ1-2; 7 positions match TRBD1. Germline CDR1 SQVTM, CDR2 ANQGSEA. The CDR3 has 13 residues. The junction had 5 bases not matched to a gene; V was cut back by 5 bases and J by 2 bases.

V gene TRBV19 combines with J gene TRBJ2-2; D is undetermined. The CDR3 is 17 amino acids. Trimming shortened V by 8 bases and J by 4 bases, and 23 bases separated the two germline ends. CDR1 and CDR2 (germline): LNHDA, SQIVND (reference sequence). For the CDR3, the DNA is TGTGCCAGTGTTACCCCGGGTCTAACCACTACCACCGGGGAGCTGTTTTTT. Translated, it gives CASVTPGLTTTTGELFF.

The table lists this clonotype with a few counts. The V call is TRBV20-1, the J call TRBJ1-3; TRBD1 matches 12 bases. Germline CDR1 and CDR2: DFQATT and SNEGSKA (reference sequence). Losses at the gene ends were 3 bases for V and 4 bases for J; bases not matched to a gene: 4. The CDR3 extends over 15 amino acids. CDR3 protein: CSASWDRGLGNTIYF. The DNA for the CDR3 is TGCAGTGCTAGTTGGGACAGGGGGCTCGGAAACACCATATATTTT.

This rearrangement joins TRBV12-3 or TRBV12-4 to TRBJ1-4; 8 bases map to TRBD1. J was trimmed by 7 bases and V by 6 bases; bases with no gene match: 10. This CDR3 contains 15 residues. This chain's CDR3 is CASRETGVCCEKLFF. Written as DNA, the CDR3 is TGTGCCAGCAGGGAGACAGGGGTCTGCTGTGAAAAACTGTTTTTT.

This clonotype was picked up a small number of times. This rearrangement joins TRBV20-1 to TRBJ1-5; D might be TRBD1 (6 bases). The V gene's germline CDR1 is DFQATT and CDR2 SNEGSKA (reference sequence). V lost 3 bases and J 8 bases, leaving 17 bases between the germline ends. This CDR3 is 14 amino acids long. CDR3: CSASSFQGREPQHF. CDR3 coding DNA: TGCAGTGCTAGTTCTTTCCAGGGGCGGGAGCCCCAGCATTTT.

This clonotype has more than one count but fewer than ten. This chain joins TRBV7-9 and TRBJ1-3, with unresolved D. The CDR3 has 15 amino acids. With 0 bases removed from V and 0 bases from J, the gap between germline ends came to 6 bases. Germline lookup yields CDR1 SEHNR and CDR2 FQNEAQ (reference sequence). CDR3 nucleotide sequence: TGTGCCAGCAGCTTAGCGGGGTACTCTGGAAACACCATATATTTT. Amino acids: CASSLAGYSGNTIYF.

This clonotype was counted only a few times. The gene calls are TRBV7-2 and TRBJ2-7; D is unclear. Germline V gene data show CDR1 as SGHTA and CDR2 as FQGNSA. V was clipped by 1 base and J by 7 bases, with 11 bases between them. The CDR3 covers 13 residues. Here the CDR3 reads CASSLGRNGEQYF. CDR3 nucleotide sequence: TGTGCCAGCAGCTTAGGAAGGAACGGGGAGCAGTACTTC.

The chain is built from TRBV19 and TRBJ1-1, with 8 bases lining up with TRBD1. This CDR3 is built from 13 residues. Trimming took 7 bases from V and 6 from J; bases not matched to a gene: 7. The germline gives CDR1 LNHDA, CDR2 SQIVND (reference sequence). As DNA, the CDR3 is TGTGCCAGTACCAGGACAGGGATGGCTGAAGCTTTCTTT. Protein: CASTRTGMAEAFF.